A selection of T cell receptor beta chains follows, all from one sample in a study of T-cell reconstitution after alpha-beta-depleted transplantation in children. TCRdb called the PCR reads again in MiXCR, with one record for every CDR3 protein. The sample includes approximately 800,000 distinct CDR3 sequences, roughly 15% of them seen just once. The source was PBMCs, mostly from graft donor cells, collected 360 days after TCRalphabeta/CD19-depleted stem cell transplant. Source of these receptors: a male patient between 10 and 17 years old who had a stem cell transplant for acute lymphoblastic leukemia, so the T cells may come from the graft donor. CDR3s include the opening cysteine and the closing phenylalanine or tryptophan. A D gene is named only where the DNA matches it firmly. Expanded clones get a size class; other rows say once, few or many, or leave the size out.

d_call: TRBD2
cdr3_length: 14
v_call: TRBV29-1
j_call: TRBJ2-3
clone_size: many
cdr3_aa: CSVEDRREADTQYF
cdr3_nt: TGCAGCGTTGAAGATCGACGGGAGGCAGATACGCAGTATTTT

d_call: -
cdr3_length: 13
v_call: TRBV30
j_call: TRBJ1-1
clone_size: few
cdr3_aa: CAWSAESNTEAFF
cdr3_nt: TGTGCCTGGAGTGCGGAGTCGAACACTGAAGCTTTCTTT

d_call: -
cdr3_length: 15
v_call: TRBV15
j_call: TRBJ2-5
clone_size: few
cdr3_aa: CATSRVLVRQETQYF
cdr3_nt: TGTGCCACCAGCAGAGTCCTAGTCCGGCAAGAGACCCAGTACTTC

d_call: TRBD2
cdr3_length: 14
v_call: TRBV15
j_call: TRBJ2-5
clone_size: -
cdr3_aa: CATSRALAEETQYF
cdr3_nt: TGTGCCACCAGCAGAGCACTAGCGGAAGAGACCCAGTACTTC

d_call: -
cdr3_length: 17
v_call: TRBV19
j_call: TRBJ2-7
clone_size: once
cdr3_aa: CASSIDLDNVGSYEQYF
cdr3_nt: TGTGCCAGTAGTATAGATTTGGACAACGTCGGGAGTTACGAGCAGTACTTC

d_call: -
cdr3_length: 17
v_call: TRBV9
j_call: TRBJ2-7
clone_size: many
cdr3_aa: CASSVGATGTAAYEQYF
cdr3_nt: TGTGCCAGCAGCGTTGGGGCAACCGGGACGGCGGCCTACGAGCAGTACTTC

d_call: TRBD2
cdr3_length: 14
v_call: TRBV4-1
j_call: TRBJ2-3
clone_size: -
cdr3_aa: CASTLTRLADTQYF
cdr3_nt: TGCGCCAGCACCCTGACGAGACTAGCTGATACGCAGTATTTT

d_call: -
cdr3_length: 13
v_call: TRBV4-1
j_call: TRBJ2-5
clone_size: few
cdr3_aa: CASSHLVQETQYF
cdr3_nt: TGCGCCAGCAGCCATCTGGTACAAGAGACCCAGTACTTC

d_call: -
cdr3_length: 15
v_call: TRBV9
j_call: TRBJ2-7
clone_size: -
cdr3_aa: CASSVDAGPSYEQYF
cdr3_nt: TGTGCCAGCAGCGTAGACGCGGGACCCTCCTACGAGCAGTACTTC

d_call: -
cdr3_length: 16
v_call: TRBV10-3
j_call: TRBJ2-2
clone_size: few
cdr3_aa: CAISDEVDVPTGELFF
cdr3_nt: TGTGCCATCAGTGACGAGGTTGATGTACCTACCGGGGAGCTGTTTTTT

d_call: TRBD2
cdr3_length: 17
v_call: TRBV4-2
j_call: TRBJ2-1
clone_size: -
cdr3_aa: CASTSSHGRNSNNEQFF
cdr3_nt: TGTGCCAGCACCTCAAGTCACGGGAGGAACTCCAACAATGAGCAGTTCTTC

d_call: TRBD2
cdr3_length: 14
v_call: TRBV30
j_call: TRBJ2-2
clone_size: -
cdr3_aa: CAWSTGTRGGELFF
cdr3_nt: TGTGCCTGGAGTACGGGGACTAGAGGCGGGGAGCTGTTTTTT

d_call: -
cdr3_length: 12
v_call: TRBV5-1
j_call: TRBJ2-5
clone_size: many
cdr3_aa: CASSFSEETQYF
cdr3_nt: TGCGCCAGCAGCTTTAGCGAAGAGACCCAGTACTTC

d_call: TRBD1
cdr3_length: 16
v_call: TRBV29-1
j_call: TRBJ2-2
clone_size: -
cdr3_aa: CSVPRPDRVGTGELFF
cdr3_nt: TGCAGCGTCCCAAGACCCGACAGGGTCGGCACCGGGGAGCTGTTTTTT

d_call: -
cdr3_length: 15
v_call: TRBV9
j_call: TRBJ2-3
clone_size: -
cdr3_aa: CASSVGAVNTDTQYF
cdr3_nt: TGTGCCAGCAGCGTAGGGGCAGTTAACACAGATACGCAGTATTTT

d_call: TRBD1
cdr3_length: 13
v_call: TRBV24-1
j_call: TRBJ1-1
clone_size: few
cdr3_aa: CATRSDRVGEAFF
cdr3_nt: TGTGCCACCCGTTCTGACAGGGTCGGTGAAGCTTTCTTT

d_call: -
cdr3_length: 16
v_call: TRBV18
j_call: TRBJ2-7
clone_size: -
cdr3_aa: CASSPLATPQGGEQYF
cdr3_nt: TGTGCCAGCTCACCGCTAGCGACACCCCAAGGGGGCGAGCAGTACTTC

d_call: TRBD2
cdr3_length: 19
v_call: TRBV5-1
j_call: TRBJ2-6
clone_size: -
cdr3_aa: CASSLLVTSADSGANVLTF
cdr3_nt: TGCGCCAGCAGCTTGTTAGTCACTAGCGCCGACTCTGGGGCCAACGTCCTGACTTTC

d_call: TRBD2
cdr3_length: 17
v_call: TRBV4-1
j_call: TRBJ2-7
clone_size: -
cdr3_aa: CASSQGLAGGIGYEQYF
cdr3_nt: TGCGCCAGCAGCCAAGGACTGGCGGGGGGTATAGGCTACGAGCAGTACTTC

d_call: -
cdr3_length: 15
v_call: TRBV5-1
j_call: TRBJ1-2
clone_size: -
cdr3_aa: CASSLGVGQLYGYTF
cdr3_nt: TGCGCCAGCAGCTTGGGCGTTGGACAGCTATATGGCTACACCTTC

d_call: -
cdr3_length: 14
v_call: TRBV30
j_call: TRBJ2-5
clone_size: few
cdr3_aa: CAWSVSLLQETQYF
cdr3_nt: TGTGCCTGGAGTGTAAGTCTTCTTCAAGAGACCCAGTACTTC

d_call: TRBD1
cdr3_length: 14
v_call: TRBV12-3/TRBV12-4
j_call: TRBJ1-2
clone_size: few
cdr3_aa: CASALPGQVDGYTF
cdr3_nt: TGTGCCAGCGCTTTACCGGGACAGGTGGATGGCTACACCTTC

d_call: TRBD2
cdr3_length: 11
v_call: TRBV7-6
j_call: TRBJ2-1
clone_size: -
cdr3_aa: CARGGGGEQFF
cdr3_nt: TGTGCCAGAGGCGGGGGTGGGGAGCAGTTCTTC

d_call: TRBD2
cdr3_length: 16
v_call: TRBV3-1
j_call: TRBJ2-3
clone_size: -
cdr3_aa: CASSQDPRVWEGTQYF
cdr3_nt: TGTGCCAGCAGCCAAGACCCTCGGGTCTGGGAGGGGACGCAGTATTTT

d_call: -
cdr3_length: 14
v_call: TRBV9
j_call: TRBJ2-6
clone_size: -
cdr3_aa: CASSVPAGANVLTF
cdr3_nt: TGTGCCAGCAGCGTACCCGCTGGGGCCAACGTCCTGACTTTC

d_call: -
cdr3_length: 15
v_call: TRBV6-5
j_call: TRBJ2-7
clone_size: -
cdr3_aa: CASSYSAGKADEQYF
cdr3_nt: TGTGCCAGCAGTTACTCGGCAGGGAAAGCGGACGAGCAGTACTTC

d_call: -
cdr3_length: 17
v_call: TRBV18
j_call: TRBJ2-6
clone_size: -
cdr3_aa: CASSHGSPWSGANVLTF
cdr3_nt: TGTGCCAGCTCACACGGGAGTCCCTGGTCGGGGGCCAACGTCCTGACTTTC

d_call: TRBD2
cdr3_length: 12
v_call: TRBV20-1
j_call: TRBJ2-1
clone_size: few
cdr3_aa: CSARAQREEQFF
cdr3_nt: TGCAGTGCTAGAGCCCAGCGGGAGGAGCAGTTCTTC

d_call: -
cdr3_length: 14
v_call: TRBV12-3/TRBV12-4
j_call: TRBJ2-1
clone_size: -
cdr3_aa: CASRARGPNLAQFF
cdr3_nt: TGTGCCAGCAGGGCTCGAGGGCCCAACCTGGCGCAGTTCTTC

d_call: TRBD2
cdr3_length: 16
v_call: TRBV5-1
j_call: TRBJ2-7
clone_size: few
cdr3_aa: CASSLAQGGRSYEQYF
cdr3_nt: TGCGCCAGCAGCTTGGCCCAGGGCGGGAGATCCTACGAGCAGTACTTC

d_call: TRBD2
cdr3_length: 16
v_call: TRBV11-2
j_call: TRBJ2-7
clone_size: -
cdr3_aa: CASSLNLAGGYYEQYF
cdr3_nt: TGTGCCAGCAGCTTAAATCTAGCGGGAGGGTACTACGAGCAGTACTTC

d_call: TRBD2
cdr3_length: 16
v_call: TRBV7-3
j_call: TRBJ2-1
clone_size: many
cdr3_aa: CASSLVAGGGWNEQFF
cdr3_nt: TGTGCCAGCAGCTTAGTAGCGGGAGGAGGATGGAATGAGCAGTTCTTC

d_call: TRBD1
cdr3_length: 14
v_call: TRBV2
j_call: TRBJ2-7
clone_size: few
cdr3_aa: CATIRDRGGYEQYF
cdr3_nt: TGTGCCACTATCCGGGACAGGGGAGGTTACGAGCAGTACTTC

d_call: TRBD2
cdr3_length: 15
v_call: TRBV6-1
j_call: TRBJ2-5
clone_size: -
cdr3_aa: CASSAGLALGETQYF
cdr3_nt: TGTGCCAGCAGCGCCGGACTAGCGTTAGGAGAGACCCAGTACTTC

d_call: -
cdr3_length: 13
v_call: TRBV19
j_call: TRBJ2-1
clone_size: few
cdr3_aa: CATTRRGYDEQFF
cdr3_nt: TGTGCCACCACGAGGAGGGGTTATGATGAGCAGTTCTTC

d_call: -
cdr3_length: 15
v_call: TRBV2
j_call: TRBJ2-2
clone_size: -
cdr3_aa: CASSGGGRYTGELFF
cdr3_nt: TGTGCCAGCAGTGGAGGGGGGAGATACACCGGGGAGCTGTTTTTT

d_call: -
cdr3_length: 14
v_call: TRBV2
j_call: TRBJ2-5
clone_size: few
cdr3_aa: CASSPSRYQETQYF
cdr3_nt: TGTGCCAGCAGTCCGTCAAGGTACCAAGAGACCCAGTACTTC

d_call: TRBD2
cdr3_length: 16
v_call: TRBV5-1
j_call: TRBJ2-1
clone_size: -
cdr3_aa: CASSSSGTTFYNEQFF
cdr3_nt: TGCGCCAGCAGCAGTTCCGGGACTACCTTCTACAATGAGCAGTTCTTC

d_call: -
cdr3_length: 15
v_call: TRBV10-1
j_call: TRBJ2-7
clone_size: many
cdr3_aa: CASSESAGLGNEQYF
cdr3_nt: TGCGCCAGCAGTGAGTCGGCTGGCCTAGGGAACGAGCAGTACTTC

d_call: TRBD2
cdr3_length: 16
v_call: TRBV14
j_call: TRBJ2-1
clone_size: many
cdr3_aa: CASSQGLSGRAGEQFF
cdr3_nt: TGTGCCAGCAGCCAAGGTCTTAGCGGGAGGGCCGGGGAGCAGTTCTTC

d_call: TRBD1
cdr3_length: 14
v_call: TRBV5-5
j_call: TRBJ2-7
clone_size: few
cdr3_aa: CASSRGTGAYEQYF
cdr3_nt: TGTGCCAGCAGCCGGGGGACAGGGGCCTACGAGCAGTACTTC

d_call: TRBD2
cdr3_length: 17
v_call: TRBV7-6
j_call: TRBJ2-4
clone_size: -
cdr3_aa: CASSLGRNSGRENIQYF
cdr3_nt: TGTGCCAGCAGCTTAGGCAGGAATAGCGGGCGCGAAAACATTCAGTACTTC

d_call: -
cdr3_length: 15
v_call: TRBV7-9
j_call: TRBJ2-7
clone_size: -
cdr3_aa: CASSLPKTGAYEQYF
cdr3_nt: TGTGCCAGCAGCTTACCGAAAACAGGCGCCTACGAGCAGTACTTC

d_call: -
cdr3_length: 19
v_call: TRBV11-2
j_call: TRBJ2-6
clone_size: once
cdr3_aa: CASSASGTARFSGANVLTF
cdr3_nt: TGTGCCAGCAGCGCCTCCGGGACGGCAAGATTCTCTGGGGCCAACGTCCTGACTTTC

d_call: -
cdr3_length: 14
v_call: TRBV5-1
j_call: TRBJ2-5
clone_size: -
cdr3_aa: CASSYRAEEETQYF
cdr3_nt: TGCGCCAGCAGCTACAGGGCCGAAGAAGAGACCCAGTACTTC

d_call: -
cdr3_length: 13
v_call: TRBV4-1
j_call: TRBJ2-1
clone_size: few
cdr3_aa: CASSLVHHNEQFF
cdr3_nt: TGCGCCAGCAGCCTGGTCCACCACAATGAGCAGTTCTTC

d_call: -
cdr3_length: 13
v_call: TRBV21-1
j_call: TRBJ2-7
clone_size: few
cdr3_aa: CASSNVPAYEQYF
cdr3_nt: TGTGCCAGCAGCAACGTCCCAGCCTACGAGCAGTACTTC

d_call: TRBD2
cdr3_length: 19
v_call: TRBV7-7
j_call: TRBJ2-3
clone_size: many
cdr3_aa: CASSLADGGLADRTDTQYF
cdr3_nt: TGTGCCAGCAGCTTAGCGGACGGGGGACTAGCGGACCGCACAGATACGCAGTATTTT

d_call: -
cdr3_length: 18
v_call: TRBV7-9
j_call: TRBJ2-3
clone_size: -
cdr3_aa: CASSPRGGGLLFTDTQYF
cdr3_nt: TGTGCCAGCAGCCCCCGAGGGGGAGGACTCCTATTCACAGATACGCAGTATTTT

d_call: -
cdr3_length: 14
v_call: TRBV7-8
j_call: TRBJ1-5
clone_size: -
cdr3_aa: CASSLANSNQPQHF
cdr3_nt: TGTGCCAGCAGCTTAGCCAATAGCAATCAGCCCCAGCATTTT

d_call: TRBD2
cdr3_length: 16
v_call: TRBV6-1
j_call: TRBJ2-3
clone_size: few
cdr3_aa: CASSKRGTSGTDTQYF
cdr3_nt: TGTGCCAGCAGTAAACGCGGGACTAGCGGCACAGATACGCAGTATTTT

d_call: -
cdr3_length: 12
v_call: TRBV2
j_call: TRBJ2-1
clone_size: -
cdr3_aa: CARTGYYNEQFF
cdr3_nt: TGTGCCAGAACAGGGTACTACAATGAGCAGTTCTTC

d_call: -
cdr3_length: 14
v_call: TRBV6-5
j_call: TRBJ2-3
clone_size: few
cdr3_aa: CASSFSRTPDTQYF
cdr3_nt: TGTGCCAGCAGTTTTAGCCGTACCCCAGATACGCAGTATTTT

d_call: -
cdr3_length: 13
v_call: TRBV29-1
j_call: TRBJ2-6
clone_size: -
cdr3_aa: CSVVKSGANVLTF
cdr3_nt: TGCAGCGTCGTAAAATCTGGGGCCAACGTCCTGACTTTC

d_call: -
cdr3_length: 15
v_call: TRBV18
j_call: TRBJ2-3
clone_size: -
cdr3_aa: CASSPPWRNTDTQYF
cdr3_nt: TGTGCCAGCTCACCACCCTGGCGGAACACAGATACGCAGTATTTT